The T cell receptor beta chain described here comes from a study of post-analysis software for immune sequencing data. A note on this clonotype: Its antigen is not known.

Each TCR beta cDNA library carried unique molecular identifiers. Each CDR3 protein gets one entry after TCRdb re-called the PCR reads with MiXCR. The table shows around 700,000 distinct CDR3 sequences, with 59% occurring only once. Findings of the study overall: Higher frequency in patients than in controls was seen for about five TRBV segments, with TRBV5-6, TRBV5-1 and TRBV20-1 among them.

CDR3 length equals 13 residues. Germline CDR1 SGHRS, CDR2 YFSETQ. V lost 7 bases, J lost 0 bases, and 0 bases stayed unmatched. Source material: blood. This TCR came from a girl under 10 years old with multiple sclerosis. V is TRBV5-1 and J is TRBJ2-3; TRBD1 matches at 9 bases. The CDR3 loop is CASGTGSTDTQYF. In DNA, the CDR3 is TGCGCCAGCGGGACAGGGAGCACAGATACGCAGTATTTT.